This T cell receptor (beta chain) was identified in a study of blood T cell repertoires in COVID-19. As for the study in general: Sites in the United States, Italy and Spain provided acute and convalescent COVID-19 samples. PBMCs, B-cell-depleted T cells, or T cells were the source of the cDNA or gDNA that made up the material.

The authors' processing: Reference gene primer amplification gave estimated nucleated cell counts. Produced via immunoSEQ multiplex PCR; TCRdb's table is partial and in-frame only. V, J and clone size are taken as reported in that table, and D and trimming were inferred from the DNA itself. The table lists 35,000 to 55,000 clones, around 85% of them singletons. This CDR3 spans 14 amino acids. Between the trimmed V and J ends, which lost 0 bases and 4 bases, there was a span of 9 bases. The germline V gene has CDR1 SGHTA and CDR2 FQGTGA. The chain carries TRBV7-3 and TRBJ1-1; D is possibly TRBD1 (5 bases). The source of this sequence is a human donor in a cohort sampled during active COVID-19. Sequencing was done on a sample of peripheral blood. CDR3 sequence: CASSLTGVSTEAFF. The CDR3 DNA reads TGTGCCAGCAGCTTAACAGGGGTGAGCACTGAAGCTTTCTTT.